A single sample is the source of the 19 T cell receptor beta chains below, sequenced in a study of cytomegalovirus exposure and HLA in healthy donors. The PCR used 60 Vbeta and 13 Jbeta primers. Some clones are missing from TCRdb's copy, which holds only in-frame ones; the method was immunoSEQ multiplex PCR. The profile shows approximately 260,000 clones, about 93% of them singletons. The sample comprised PBMCs. These receptors were taken from a girl aged 2-10 years in good health and CMV-seronegative.

The chain combines TRBV7-9 with TRBJ2-3, with D possibly matching TRBD1 (6 bases). Germline V gene lookup returns CDR1 SEHNR and CDR2 FQNEAQ (reference sequence). V was clipped by 5 bases and J by 0 bases, with 12 bases between them. The CDR3 has 15 amino acids. CDR3 region: CASSPGTSSTDTQYF. The CDR3 DNA follows: TGTGCCAGCAGCCCCGGGACATCTAGCACAGATACGCAGTATTTT. Looking up the rest from reference TRBV7-9 and TRBJ2-3 gives the full variable domain: DTGVSQNPRHKITKRGQNVTFRCDPISEHNRLYWYRQTLGQGPEFLTYFQNEAQLEKSRLLSDRFSAERPKGSFSTLEIQRTEQGDSAMYLCASSPGTSSTDTQYFGPGTRLTVL.

The chain is built from TRBV5-1 and TRBJ1-2, with a possible D match to TRBD1 (5 bases). CDR3 length equals 11 residues. Looked up from germline, CDR1 is SGHRS and CDR2 is YFSETQ. The V gene lost 5 bases and the J gene lost 5 bases, with 7 bases spanning the gap. CDR3 sequence (DNA): TGCGCCAGCAGGGCAGGGTATGGCTACACCTTC. This translates into CASRAGYGYTF.

In DNA, the CDR3 is TGCAGCGCTAAACAGGGCCATGGCTACACCTTC. The encoded protein is CSAKQGHGYTF. The V call is TRBV29-1, the J call TRBJ1-2, with D possibly matching TRBD1 (6 bases). The V end was cut by 7 bases, the J end by 6 bases, with 12 bases between. The germline V gene has CDR1 SQVTM and CDR2 ANQGSEA. The CDR3 is 11 amino acids. Looking up the rest from reference TRBV29-1 and TRBJ1-2 gives the full variable domain: SAVISQKPSRDICQRGTSLTIQCQVDSQVTMMFWYRQQPGQSLTLIATANQGSEATYESGFVIDKFPISRPNLTFSTLTVSNMSPEDSSIYLCSAKQGHGYTFGSGTRLTVV.

As concerns this clone: Sequence at one end of the junction differs from germline and may be a read error. This chain uses TRBV7-7 with TRBJ2-7, with a tentative D call TRBD2 (5 bases). The CDR3 contains 17 residues. The germline CDR1 and CDR2 sequences are SSHAT and FNYEAQ (reference sequence). The CDR3 reads CASSLGTSSFLSSEQYF. The DNA for the CDR3 is TGTGCCAGCAGCTTAGGTACTAGTTCCTTTCTATCCTCCGAGCAGTACTTC.

This sequence joins TRBV9 and TRBJ2-5, with 9 bases lining up with TRBD2. Germline CDR1 SGDLS, CDR2 YYNGEE. V dropped 0 bases and J dropped 3; count of bases not matched to a gene: 3. This CDR3 has 15 amino acids. The DNA of the CDR3 is TGTGCCAGCAGCGTAGGGCTAGCGGGAAAAGAGACCCAGTACTTC. Its protein is CASSVGLAGKETQYF.

In DNA, the CDR3 is TGTGCCAGCAGCTTGGCCCCCAGGGATCAGCCCCAGCATTTT. Translation: CASSLAPRDQPQHF. The genes are TRBV5-5 and TRBJ1-5; a weak D match, TRBD1 (5 bases). Trimming removed 0 bases from V and 5 bases from J, with 9 bases in between. The CDR3 has 14 residues. Germline V gives CDR1 SGHKS, CDR2 YYEKEE (reference sequence).

The rearrangement links TRBV5-1 to TRBJ2-3; 10 bases are shared with TRBD2. The CDR3 sequence is 15 residues long. The germline V gene encodes CDR1 SGHRS and CDR2 YFSETQ. Unmatched junction bases numbered 5, after V lost 1 base and J lost 6 bases. The CDR3 sequence: CASSLKREGRDTQYF. The CDR3 region has the DNA TGCGCCAGCAGCTTGAAGCGGGAGGGCCGGGATACGCAGTATTTT.

The chain is built from TRBV6-4 and TRBJ1-2, with D maybe TRBD1 (6 bases). This CDR3 contains 15 residues. Looked up from germline, CDR1 is MRHNA and CDR2 is SNTAGT. Between the trimmed V and J ends, which lost 5 bases and 4 bases, there was a span of 17 bases. The CDR3 here is CASSPTGGAGYGYTF. The CDR3 nucleotides are TGTGCCAGCAGTCCCACGGGGGGCGCTGGCTATGGCTACACCTTC.

The J gene is TRBJ2-1, the V gene TRBV5-1; 10 nucleotides align to TRBD2. The CDR3 totals 17 residues. With V trimmed by 2 bases and J by 1 base, 6 bases remained unmatched. CDR1 and CDR2 from the germline V gene are SGHRS and YFSETQ. The CDR3 DNA is TGCGCCAGCAGCTTCGTAGCGGGGGGTGCGTCCTACAATGAGCAGTTCTTC. Protein sequence: CASSFVAGGASYNEQFF.

The V and J genes are TRBV2 and TRBJ2-7; 8 bases are a match to TRBD1. The CDR3 consists of 14 residues. Per the germline V gene, CDR1 is SNHLY and CDR2 is FYNNEI. V lost 6 bases to trimming and J lost 0 bases; unmatched junction nucleotides: 4. DNA of the CDR3: TGTGCCAGCAGATTGGGACAGGCCTCCTACGAGCAGTACTTC. Encoded protein: CASRLGQASYEQYF.

V and J are TRBV2 and TRBJ2-5; D might be TRBD1 (6 bases). V lost 6 bases and J 4 bases, leaving 12 bases between the germline ends. Germline-derived CDR1 and CDR2 are SNHLY and FYNNEI. The CDR3 has 13 amino acids. The CDR3 is CASRAGQRETQYF. CDR3 sequence (DNA): TGTGCCAGCAGAGCTGGACAGAGAGAGACCCAGTACTTC. Full variable domain (remainder filled in from reference TRBV2 and TRBJ2-5): EPEVTQTPSHQVTQMGQEVILRCVPISNHLYFYWYRQILGQKVEFLVSFYNNEISEKSEIFDDQFSVERPDGSNFTLKIRSTKLEDSAMYFCASRAGQRETQYFGPGTRLLVL.

This clone was picked up a small number of times. The gene calls are TRBV5-4 and TRBJ2-5; the match to TRBD2 covers 7 bases. The CDR3 length is 16 residues. Germline CDR1 SGHNT, CDR2 YYREEE (reference sequence). V shed 4 bases, J shed 0 bases, and the junction held 9 bases outside the gene matches. Here the CDR3 DNA reads TGTGCCAGCAGCGGGGGGGGAGTCCCATACCAAGAGACCCAGTACTTC. Translation gives CASSGGGVPYQETQYF.

This clone came up once. The V and J genes are TRBV6-5 and TRBJ1-5; 9 nucleotides align to TRBD1. Germline CDR1 MNHEY, CDR2 SVGAGI. This CDR3 contains 15 residues. The J segment lost 1 base and the V segment lost 5 bases, leaving 3 bases of the junction unmatched. The CDR3 nucleotides read TGTGCCAGCAGTGGGACAGGGACGAGCAATCAGCCCCAGCATTTT. The encoded protein is CASSGTGTSNQPQHF.

This rearrangement joins TRBV5-6 to TRBJ1-1; D gene unclear. The CDR3 extends over 15 amino acids. Trimming removed 0 bases at V and 0 bases at J, with 9 bases between. In germline, CDR1 is SGHDT, CDR2 YYEEEE. The CDR3 nucleotides are TGTGCCAGCAGCTTGGCCCCACGGTTGAACACTGAAGCTTTCTTT. It yields the protein CASSLAPRLNTEAFF.

The genes are TRBV27 and TRBJ1-1; 9 nucleotides match TRBD1. Germline CDR1 reads MNHEY; CDR2 reads SMNVEV (reference sequence). Trimming took 5 bases from V and 4 from J; bases not matched to a gene: 11. The CDR3 is made up of 16 amino acids. CDR3 loop: CASSRPGQGFGTEAFF. The CDR3 nucleotides are TGTGCCAGCAGTCGCCCGGGACAGGGTTTCGGCACTGAAGCTTTCTTT.

This chain links TRBV7-8 with TRBJ2-1, with 9 bases identical to TRBD2. This CDR3 contains 17 residues. J was trimmed by 4 bases and V by 4 bases; bases with no gene match: 11. Looked up from germline, CDR1 is SGHVS and CDR2 is FQNEAQ. CDR3 sequence: CASSSFSGGTLYNEQFF. As DNA, the CDR3 is TGTGCCAGCAGCTCTTTTAGCGGGGGAACCCTATACAATGAGCAGTTCTTC. Drawing the rest from reference TRBV7-8 and TRBJ2-1, the complete variable domain is GAGVSQSPRYKVAKRGQDVALRCDPISGHVSLFWYQQALGQGPEFLTYFQNEAQLDKSGLPSDRFFAERPEGSVSTLKIQRTQQEDSAVYLCASSSFSGGTLYNEQFFGPGTRLTVL.

This chain connects TRBV7-8 to TRBJ2-3; 8 positions match TRBD2. With 0 bases clipped from V and 0 bases from J, the junction kept 5 bases outside the gene matches. The germline CDR1 and CDR2 sequences are SGHVS and FQNEAQ. The CDR3 covers 17 residues. The CDR3 DNA sequence: TGTGCCAGCAGCTTAGCGGTTAGCGGGATTAGCACAGATACGCAGTATTTT. It is translated as CASSLAVSGISTDTQYF.

This clone has only one observation. The gene calls are TRBV5-6 and TRBJ1-4, with TRBD1 matching 7 bases. CDR1 and CDR2 (germline): SGHDT, YYEEEE. The CDR3 has 17 amino acids. J was trimmed by 4 bases and V by 1 base; bases with no gene match: 10. CDR3: CASSLRGGAFYNEKLFF. The CDR3 DNA follows: TGTGCCAGCAGCTTGAGAGGGGGCGCTTTCTATAATGAAAAACTGTTTTTT.

This sequence joins TRBV5-6 and TRBJ1-2, with D unclear. Trimming cost V 2 bases and J 2 bases, with 7 bases left between them. CDR1 and CDR2 (germline): SGHDT, YYEEEE. The CDR3 length is 13 residues. This CDR3 reads CASSFSGNYGYTF. CDR3 nucleotide sequence: TGTGCCAGCAGCTTCTCGGGGAACTATGGCTACACCTTC.